Listed here are 9 T cell receptor beta chains from one sample, sequenced in a study of blood T cell repertoires in COVID-19 (dated by TCRdb to the early 2020s). To prepare the library, the immunoSEQ multiplex PCR assay was applied. TCRdb carries this immuneACCESS record with in-frame sequences only. Its versions omit some clonotypes, under half of them owing to an unresolved V gene in the studies checked, with the rest unexplained. Present in this sample are tens of thousands of clones, over 70% of which were seen just once. More than 13% of the sample comes from the top ten. The source material was peripheral blood. The origin of the receptors is a human donor in a cohort sampled during active COVID-19.

V gene TRBV9 combines with J gene TRBJ2-2, with a weak D call TRBD2 (6 bases). V lost 0 bases to trimming and J lost 5 bases, with 11 bases between them. Germline V gene lookup returns CDR1 SGDLS and CDR2 YYNGEE. CDR3 size: 15 residues. The chain's CDR3 is CASSVGGLATGELFF. In nucleotides, the CDR3 is TGTGCCAGCAGCGTAGGCGGGCTAGCGACCGGGGAGCTGTTTTTT.

This clone turned up a few times. The chain links TRBV6-4 to TRBJ2-1; 9 positions match TRBD2. With V trimmed by 6 bases and J by 4 bases, 7 bases remained unmatched. Per germline, CDR1 MRHNA and CDR2 SNTAGT. This CDR3 is built from 15 residues. Here the CDR3 reads CASSRLADLYNEQFF. DNA for the CDR3: TGTGCCAGCAGCCGACTAGCGGACTTATACAATGAGCAGTTCTTC.

The gene calls are TRBV29-1 and TRBJ2-3; 8 nucleotides align to TRBD2. The ends lost 7 bases at V and 4 bases at J; junction bases unmatched: 7. This CDR3 has 13 amino acids. Germline V gene sequence: CDR1 SQVTM, CDR2 ANQGSEA. CDR3: CSAGGVSADTQYF. The CDR3 coding sequence is TGCAGCGCCGGGGGGGTTAGCGCAGATACGCAGTATTTT.

The chain links TRBV5-4 to TRBJ1-2; 9 nucleotides match TRBD1. CDR1 SGHNT and CDR2 YYREEE come from the germline V gene (reference sequence). Losses at the gene ends were 1 base for V and 8 bases for J; bases not matched to a gene: 9. The CDR3 extends over 15 amino acids. The CDR3 region has the DNA TGTGCCAGCAGCTTGCAGGACAGGGGCTTGAAAGGCTACACCTTC. This encodes CASSLQDRGLKGYTF.

The V call is TRBV3-1 (or the pseudogene TRBV3-2), the J call TRBJ2-3, with D maybe TRBD2 (6 bases). In germline, CDR1 is LGHDT, CDR2 YNNKEL (reference sequence). CDR3 length: 14 amino acids. V was shortened by 4 bases and J by 5 bases, with 13 bases between the two germline ends. The CDR3 spells CASSPEGLGDTQYF. DNA of the CDR3: TGTGCCAGCAGCCCGGAGGGACTTGGAGATACGCAGTATTTT.

This chain connects TRBV5-4 to TRBJ1-3; D is unresolved. Germline CDR1 SGHNT, CDR2 YYREEE (reference sequence). The CDR3 loop spans 17 amino acids. Trimming took 0 bases from V and 0 from J, leaving 13 bases between them. The DNA for the CDR3 is TGTGCCAGCAGCTTGGGGCCCGAAGTCCACTCTGGAAACACCATATATTTT. Protein product: CASSLGPEVHSGNTIYF.

The V and J genes are TRBV7-2 and TRBJ1-3, with D unresolved. The V end lost 1 base, the J end lost 0 bases, and 10 bases lay between the germline ends. Germline loops: CDR1 SGHTA, CDR2 FQGNSA. There are 16 residues in the CDR3. The CDR3 loop reads CASSLVRTISGNTIYF. The CDR3 region has the DNA TGTGCCAGCAGCTTAGTCCGGACTATCTCTGGAAACACCATATATTTT.

The chain recombines TRBV6-2 or TRBV6-3 with TRBJ1-2; 7 nucleotides agree with TRBD1. Per germline, CDR1 MNHEY and CDR2 SVGEGT. The CDR3 has 15 amino acids. Unmatched junction bases numbered 8, after V lost 2 bases and J lost 5 bases. The CDR3 bases are TGTGCCAGCAGTTACCCCGGGACAGAGGCTTATGGCTACACCTTC. It yields the protein CASSYPGTEAYGYTF.

The chain links TRBV24-1 to TRBJ2-1, with TRBD2 as a possible D gene (6 bases). V was clipped by 6 bases and J by 9 bases, with 17 bases between them. Germline-derived CDR1 and CDR2 are KGHDR and SFDVKD. This CDR3 has 14 amino acids. The DNA of the CDR3 is TGTGCCACCAGTCCCCATGGAGGGGATCCTGAGCAGTTCTTC. Protein product: CATSPHGGDPEQFF.